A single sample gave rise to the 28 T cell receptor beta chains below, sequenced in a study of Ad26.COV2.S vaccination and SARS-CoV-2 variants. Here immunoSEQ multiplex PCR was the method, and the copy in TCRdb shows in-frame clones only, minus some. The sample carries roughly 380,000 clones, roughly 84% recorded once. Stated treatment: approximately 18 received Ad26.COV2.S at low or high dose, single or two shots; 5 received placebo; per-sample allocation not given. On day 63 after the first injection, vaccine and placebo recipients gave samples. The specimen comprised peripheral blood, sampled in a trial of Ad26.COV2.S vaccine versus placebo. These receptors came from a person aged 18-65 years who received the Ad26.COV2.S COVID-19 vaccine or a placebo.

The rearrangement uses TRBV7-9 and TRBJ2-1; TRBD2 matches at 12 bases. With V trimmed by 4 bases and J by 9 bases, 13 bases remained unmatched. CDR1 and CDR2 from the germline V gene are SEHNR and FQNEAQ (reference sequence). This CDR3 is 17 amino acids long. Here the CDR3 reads CASSSPLAGGPYGEQFF. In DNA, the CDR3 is TGTGCCAGCAGCTCGCCGCTAGCGGGGGGGCCGTATGGTGAGCAGTTCTTC.

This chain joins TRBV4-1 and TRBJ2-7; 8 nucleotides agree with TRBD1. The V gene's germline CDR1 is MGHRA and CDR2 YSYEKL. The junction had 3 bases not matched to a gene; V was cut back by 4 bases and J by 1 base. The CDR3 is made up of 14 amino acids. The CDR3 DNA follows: TGCGCCAGCAGCCTAGGACAGGGATCCTACGAGCAGTACTTC. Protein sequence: CASSLGQGSYEQYF.

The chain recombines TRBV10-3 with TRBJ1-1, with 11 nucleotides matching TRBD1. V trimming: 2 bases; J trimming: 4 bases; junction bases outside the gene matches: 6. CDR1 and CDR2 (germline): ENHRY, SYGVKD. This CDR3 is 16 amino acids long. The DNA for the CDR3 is TGTGCCATCAGTGAGACTGGGACAGGGGGGGGCACTGAAGCTTTCTTT. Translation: CAISETGTGGGTEAFF.

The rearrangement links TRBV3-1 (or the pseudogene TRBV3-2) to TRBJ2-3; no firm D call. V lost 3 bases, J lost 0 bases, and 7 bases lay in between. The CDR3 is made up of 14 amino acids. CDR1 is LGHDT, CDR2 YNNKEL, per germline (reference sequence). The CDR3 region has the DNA TGTGCCAGCAGCCAGGGTACTAGCACAGATACGCAGTATTTT. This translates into CASSQGTSTDTQYF.

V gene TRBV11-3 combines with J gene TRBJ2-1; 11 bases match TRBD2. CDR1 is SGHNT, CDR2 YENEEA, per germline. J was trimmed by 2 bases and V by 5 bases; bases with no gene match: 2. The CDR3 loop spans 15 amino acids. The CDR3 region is CASSSSGGAYNEQFF. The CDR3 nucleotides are TGTGCCAGCAGCAGTAGCGGGGGGGCCTACAATGAGCAGTTCTTC.

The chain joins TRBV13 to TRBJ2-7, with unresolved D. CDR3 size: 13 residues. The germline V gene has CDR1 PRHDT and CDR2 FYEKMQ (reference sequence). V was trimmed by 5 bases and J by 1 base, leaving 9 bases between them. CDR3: CASSQRNSYEQYF. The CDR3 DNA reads TGTGCCAGCAGCCAGAGAAATTCCTACGAGCAGTACTTC. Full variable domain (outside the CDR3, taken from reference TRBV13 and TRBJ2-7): AAGVIQSPRHLIKEKRETATLKCYPIPRHDTVYWYQQGPGQDPQFLISFYEKMQSDKGSIPDRFSAQQFSDYHSELNMSSLELGDSALYFCASSQRNSYEQYFGPGTRLTVT.

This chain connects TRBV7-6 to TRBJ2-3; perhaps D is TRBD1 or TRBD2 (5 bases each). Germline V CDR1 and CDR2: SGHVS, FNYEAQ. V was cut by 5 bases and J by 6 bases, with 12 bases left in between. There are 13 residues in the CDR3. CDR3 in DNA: TGTGCCAGCAGCGGGGGTCGGCTGGATACGCAGTATTTT. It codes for CASSGGRLDTQYF.

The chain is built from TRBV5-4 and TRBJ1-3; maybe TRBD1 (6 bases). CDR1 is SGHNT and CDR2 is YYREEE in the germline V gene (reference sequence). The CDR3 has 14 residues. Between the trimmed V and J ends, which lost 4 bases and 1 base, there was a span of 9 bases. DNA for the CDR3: TGTGCCAGCAGCATACAGGGTTCTGGAAACACCATATATTTT. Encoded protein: CASSIQGSGNTIYF.

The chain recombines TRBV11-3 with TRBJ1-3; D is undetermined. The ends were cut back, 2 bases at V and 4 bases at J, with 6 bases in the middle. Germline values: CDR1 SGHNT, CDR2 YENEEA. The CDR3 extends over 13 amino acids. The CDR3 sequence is CASSLFSGNTIYF. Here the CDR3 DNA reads TGTGCCAGCAGCTTATTCTCGGGAAACACCATATATTTT.

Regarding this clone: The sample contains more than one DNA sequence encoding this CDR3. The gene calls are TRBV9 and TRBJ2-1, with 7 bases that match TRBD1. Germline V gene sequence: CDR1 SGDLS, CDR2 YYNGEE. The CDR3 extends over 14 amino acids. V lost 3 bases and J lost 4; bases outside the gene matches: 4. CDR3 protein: CASSAGTAYNEQFF. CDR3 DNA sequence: TGTGCCAGCAGCGCCGGGACAGCATACAATGAGCAGTTCTTC. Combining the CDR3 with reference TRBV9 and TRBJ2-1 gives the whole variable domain DSGVTQTPKHLITATGQRVTLRCSPRSGDLSVYWYQQSLDQGLQFLIQYYNGEERAKGNILERFSAQQFPDLHSELNLSSLELGDSALYFCASSAGTAYNEQFFGPGTRLTVL.

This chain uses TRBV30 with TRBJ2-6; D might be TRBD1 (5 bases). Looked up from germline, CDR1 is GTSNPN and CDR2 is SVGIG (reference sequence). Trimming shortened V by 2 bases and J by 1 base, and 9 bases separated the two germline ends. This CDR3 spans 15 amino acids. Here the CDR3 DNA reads TGTGCCTGGAGTTCAGGGCTTTCTGGGGCCAACGTCCTGACTTTC. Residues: CAWSSGLSGANVLTF.

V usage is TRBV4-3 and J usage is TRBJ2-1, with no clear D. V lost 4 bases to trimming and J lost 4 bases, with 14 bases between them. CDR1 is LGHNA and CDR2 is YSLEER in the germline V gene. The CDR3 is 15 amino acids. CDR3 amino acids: CASSLVPPRYNEQFF. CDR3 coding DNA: TGCGCCAGCAGCCTCGTTCCTCCCCGTTACAATGAGCAGTTCTTC.

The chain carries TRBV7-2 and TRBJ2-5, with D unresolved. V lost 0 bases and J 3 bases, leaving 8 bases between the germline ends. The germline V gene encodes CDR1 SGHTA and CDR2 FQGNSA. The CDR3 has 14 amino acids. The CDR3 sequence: CASSLAGIKETQYF. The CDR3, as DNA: TGTGCCAGCAGCTTAGCGGGGATAAAAGAGACCCAGTACTTC.

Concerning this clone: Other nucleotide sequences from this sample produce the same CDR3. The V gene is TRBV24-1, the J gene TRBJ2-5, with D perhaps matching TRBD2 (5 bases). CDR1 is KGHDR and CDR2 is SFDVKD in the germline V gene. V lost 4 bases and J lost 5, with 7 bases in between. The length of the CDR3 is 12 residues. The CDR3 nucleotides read TGTGCCACCAGTGACGGCGGGGAGACCCAGTACTTC. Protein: CATSDGGETQYF.

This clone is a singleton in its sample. CDR3 nucleotide sequence: TGTGCCTCGCAGGGGTTCTCTGGAAACACCATATATTTT. This gives the protein CASQGFSGNTIYF. The chain carries TRBV9 and TRBJ1-3; D may be TRBD1 (6 bases). Looked up from germline, CDR1 is SGDLS and CDR2 is YYNGEE. The length of the CDR3 is 13 residues. Trimming took off 10 bases at V and 0 bases at J, with 11 bases between the two ends.

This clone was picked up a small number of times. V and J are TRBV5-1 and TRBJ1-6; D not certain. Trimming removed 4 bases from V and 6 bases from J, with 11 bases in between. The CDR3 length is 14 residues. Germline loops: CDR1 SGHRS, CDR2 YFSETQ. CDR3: CASSRSGGNSPLHF. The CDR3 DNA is TGCGCCAGCAGCAGATCGGGAGGTAATTCACCCCTCCACTTT.

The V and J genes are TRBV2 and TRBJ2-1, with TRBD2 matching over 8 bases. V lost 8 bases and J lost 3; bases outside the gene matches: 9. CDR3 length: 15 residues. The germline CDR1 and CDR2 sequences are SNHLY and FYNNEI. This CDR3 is CASLKSGGGYNEQFF. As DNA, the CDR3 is TGTGCCAGCCTTAAGAGCGGGGGAGGCTACAATGAGCAGTTCTTC.

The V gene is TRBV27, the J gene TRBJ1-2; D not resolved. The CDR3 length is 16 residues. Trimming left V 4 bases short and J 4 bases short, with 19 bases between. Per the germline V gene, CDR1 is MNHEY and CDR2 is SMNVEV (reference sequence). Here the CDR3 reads CASSSSLGRVRYGYTF. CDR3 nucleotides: TGTGCCAGCAGTTCATCGCTCGGACGGGTACGCTATGGCTACACCTTC.

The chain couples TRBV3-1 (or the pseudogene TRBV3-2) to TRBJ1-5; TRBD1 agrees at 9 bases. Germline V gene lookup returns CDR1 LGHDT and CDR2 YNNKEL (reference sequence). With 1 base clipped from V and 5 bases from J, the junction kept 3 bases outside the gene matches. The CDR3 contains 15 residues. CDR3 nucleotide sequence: TGTGCCAGCAGCCAAGGCGGGACAGGGTATCAGCCCCAGCATTTT. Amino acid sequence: CASSQGGTGYQPQHF.

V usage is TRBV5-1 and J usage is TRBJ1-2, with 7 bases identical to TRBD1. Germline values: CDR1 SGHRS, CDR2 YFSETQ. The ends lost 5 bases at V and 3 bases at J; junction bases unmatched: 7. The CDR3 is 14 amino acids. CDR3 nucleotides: TGCGCCAGCAGAACGACAGGGAGGGACTATGGCTACACCTTC. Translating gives CASRTTGRDYGYTF.

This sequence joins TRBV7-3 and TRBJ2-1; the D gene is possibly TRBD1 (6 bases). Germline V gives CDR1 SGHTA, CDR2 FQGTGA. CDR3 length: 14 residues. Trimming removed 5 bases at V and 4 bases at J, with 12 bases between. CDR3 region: CASSNTGSYNEQFF. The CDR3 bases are TGTGCCAGCAGCAATACAGGGAGTTACAATGAGCAGTTCTTC.

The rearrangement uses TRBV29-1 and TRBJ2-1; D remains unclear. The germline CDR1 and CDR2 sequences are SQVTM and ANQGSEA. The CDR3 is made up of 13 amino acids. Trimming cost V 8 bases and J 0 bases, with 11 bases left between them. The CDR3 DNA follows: TGCAGCACAGACCCGAGCTCCTACAATGAGCAGTTCTTC. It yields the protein CSTDPSSYNEQFF.

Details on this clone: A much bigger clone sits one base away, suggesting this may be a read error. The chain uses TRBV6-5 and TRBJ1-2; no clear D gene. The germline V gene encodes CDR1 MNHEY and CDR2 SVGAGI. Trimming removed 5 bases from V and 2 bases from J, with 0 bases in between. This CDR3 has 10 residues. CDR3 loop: CASSNYGYTF. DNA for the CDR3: TGTGCCAGCAGTAACTATGGCTACACCTTC.

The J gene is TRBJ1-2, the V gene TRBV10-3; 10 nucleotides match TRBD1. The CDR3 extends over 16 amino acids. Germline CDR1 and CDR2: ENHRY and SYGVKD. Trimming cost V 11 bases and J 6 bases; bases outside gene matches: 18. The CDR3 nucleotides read TGTGCCTCCTCAGGAGGGACAGGGGCGTTCGAGGATGGCTACACCTTC. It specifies CASSGGTGAFEDGYTF.

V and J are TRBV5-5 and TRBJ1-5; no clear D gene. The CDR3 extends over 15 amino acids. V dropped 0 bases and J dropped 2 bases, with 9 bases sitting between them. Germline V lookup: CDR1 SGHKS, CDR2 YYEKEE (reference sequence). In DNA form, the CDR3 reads TGTGCCAGCAGCTTGGCCCTCTCGGGCAATCAGCCCCAGCATTTT. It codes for CASSLALSGNQPQHF.

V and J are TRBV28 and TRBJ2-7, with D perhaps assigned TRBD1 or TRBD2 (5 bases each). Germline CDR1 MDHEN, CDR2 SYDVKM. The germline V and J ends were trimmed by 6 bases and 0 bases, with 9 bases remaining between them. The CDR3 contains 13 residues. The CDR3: CASRWGTSYEQYF. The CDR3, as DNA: TGTGCCAGCAGGTGGGGGACCTCCTACGAGCAGTACTTC.

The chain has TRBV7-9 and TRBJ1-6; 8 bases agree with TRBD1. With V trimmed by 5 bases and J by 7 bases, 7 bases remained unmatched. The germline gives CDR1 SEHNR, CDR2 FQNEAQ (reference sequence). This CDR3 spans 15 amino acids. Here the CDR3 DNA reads TGTGCCAGCAGCCACCAATGGGACAGGAATTCACCCCTCCACTTT. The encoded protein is CASSHQWDRNSPLHF.

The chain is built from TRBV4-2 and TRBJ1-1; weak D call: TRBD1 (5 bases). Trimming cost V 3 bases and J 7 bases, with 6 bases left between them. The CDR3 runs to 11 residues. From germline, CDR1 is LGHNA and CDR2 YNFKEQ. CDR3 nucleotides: TGTGCCAGCAGCCAGGGGGGTGAAGCTTTCTTT. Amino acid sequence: CASSQGGEAFF.